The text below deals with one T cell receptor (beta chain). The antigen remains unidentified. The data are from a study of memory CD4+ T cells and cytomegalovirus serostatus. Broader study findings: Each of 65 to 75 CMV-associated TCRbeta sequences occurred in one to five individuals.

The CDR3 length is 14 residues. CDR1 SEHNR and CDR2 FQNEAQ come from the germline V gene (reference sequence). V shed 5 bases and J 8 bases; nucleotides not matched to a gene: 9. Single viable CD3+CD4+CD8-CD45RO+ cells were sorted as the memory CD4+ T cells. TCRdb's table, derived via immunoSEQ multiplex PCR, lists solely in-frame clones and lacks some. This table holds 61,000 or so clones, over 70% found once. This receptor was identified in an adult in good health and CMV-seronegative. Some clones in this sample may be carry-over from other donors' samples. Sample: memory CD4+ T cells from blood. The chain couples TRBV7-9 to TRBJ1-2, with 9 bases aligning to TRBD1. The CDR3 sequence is CASSSDRGKGGYTF. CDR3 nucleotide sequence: TGTGCCAGCAGCAGTGACAGGGGGAAAGGGGGCTACACCTTC.